Sequencing of this TCR beta chain was carried out in a study of blood T cell repertoires in COVID-19. Study information: Collection of acute and convalescent COVID-19 samples took place in the United States, Italy and Spain. Sources were T cells, B-cell-depleted T cells, or PBMCs; the material itself was cDNA or gDNA.

From germline, CDR1 is MDHEN and CDR2 SYDVKM. With 4 bases removed from V and 8 bases from J, the gap between germline ends came to 18 bases. The CDR3 runs 15 residues. What the recovered Cohort 3 donors had was two negative PCRs, clearance, or symptom resolution. In the original analysis: Researchers report that nucleated cell counts were estimated from reference gene primer amplification. Measured with immunoSEQ multiplex PCR; TCRdb has only the in-frame clones, and not every one. That table gives V, J and clone size, and the DNA gave D and trimming. The repertoire holds some 170,000 clones, with approximately 85% as singletons.

The TCR was taken from a man aged 35 to 55 who had recovered from COVID-19. Sequenced: PBMCs or T cells enriched from blood (not recorded which). V is TRBV28 and J is TRBJ2-1; D perhaps matches TRBD1 (6 bases). The DNA of the CDR3 is TGTGCCAGCAGTTCGTCAACAGGGATAGGGGATGAGCAGTTCTTC. Translation: CASSSSTGIGDEQFF.